This note documents a single T cell receptor (beta chain) sequence. This record comes from a study of blood T cell repertoires in COVID-19. Study overall: Sources were T cells, B-cell-depleted T cells, or PBMCs; the material itself was cDNA or gDNA.

Germline CDR1 MNHNY, CDR2 SVGAGI (reference sequence). The CDR3 totals 15 residues. Deletions cut 2 bases from V and 2 bases from J, with 13 bases between. Generated by immunoSEQ multiplex PCR, the TCRdb table keeps only in-frame clones and is missing some. The data show 110,000 or so clones, 70% to 80% seen once. The sequence was obtained from a man between 65 and 85 years old with acute or convalescent COVID-19. What was sequenced was peripheral blood. The rearrangement joins TRBV6-6 to TRBJ2-7; a possible D gene is TRBD2 (5 bases). Here the CDR3 reads CASSYPAGDAYEQYF. CDR3 DNA: TGTGCCAGCAGTTACCCCGCCGGGGATGCCTACGAGCAGTACTTC.